Listed below are T cell receptor beta chains from one sample, sequenced in a study of T cells after yellow fever vaccination. MiXCR, run by TCRdb on the 5' RACE reads, gives a single entry per CDR3 protein. The data hold fewer than 500,000 distinct CDR3 sequences, with approximately 19% observed a single time. Material: PBMCs, obtained before the yellow fever booster vaccination. The receptors here all came from a man between 18 and 35 years old who received the YFV17D yellow fever vaccine. Both conserved end residues are part of each CDR3. Fields, in order: V gene, D gene, J gene, clone size, CDR3 DNA, CDR3 protein. D genes are given only for firm matches. Only some rows state a clone size, as once, few, many or a class for expanded clones.

>TRBV7-2|.|TRBJ2-3|few
TGTGCCAGCAGCTTCGGCGACGGGGGCTCAGATACGCAGTATTTT
CASSFGDGGSDTQYF
>TRBV7-3|TRBD2|TRBJ2-3|.
TGTGCCAGCAGCTCTAGCGGGGCCCCCCCAGATACGCAGTATTTT
CASSSSGAPPDTQYF
>TRBV20-1|.|TRBJ2-3|.
TGCAGTGCTAACCCATCCGGGCGACTGACAGATACGCAGTATTTT
CSANPSGRLTDTQYF
>TRBV10-3|.|TRBJ1-6|.
TGTGCCATCAGTTTATCAGGGGCGTCCTATAATTCACCCCTCCACTTT
CAISLSGASYNSPLHF
>TRBV24-1|.|TRBJ2-2|.
TGTGCCACCAGTGATTCCTACAGGGTAAACACCGGGGAGCTGTTTTTT
CATSDSYRVNTGELFF
>TRBV7-3|TRBD2|TRBJ2-3|few
TGTGCCAGCAGCCAGAGACTAGCGGGGGCAGATACGCAGTATTTT
CASSQRLAGADTQYF
>TRBV7-8|TRBD2|TRBJ2-2|.
TGTGCCAGCAGCCCGGGTGCGACTAGCGGGAGAACCGGGGAGCTGTTTTTT
CASSPGATSGRTGELFF
>TRBV14|TRBD1|TRBJ2-1|.
TGTGCCAGCAGCCAAGTGGCCAGGGGGCCCGAGCAGTTCTTC
CASSQVARGPEQFF
>TRBV23-1|TRBD1|TRBJ2-1|few
TGCGCCAGCCACCCGACAGGGGATAGCAATGAGCAGTTCTTC
CASHPTGDSNEQFF
>TRBV20-1|.|TRBJ2-5|few
TGCAGTGCTAGAGATTCCCGGGACCCTAGTCCGGCCCAGTACTTC
CSARDSRDPSPAQYF